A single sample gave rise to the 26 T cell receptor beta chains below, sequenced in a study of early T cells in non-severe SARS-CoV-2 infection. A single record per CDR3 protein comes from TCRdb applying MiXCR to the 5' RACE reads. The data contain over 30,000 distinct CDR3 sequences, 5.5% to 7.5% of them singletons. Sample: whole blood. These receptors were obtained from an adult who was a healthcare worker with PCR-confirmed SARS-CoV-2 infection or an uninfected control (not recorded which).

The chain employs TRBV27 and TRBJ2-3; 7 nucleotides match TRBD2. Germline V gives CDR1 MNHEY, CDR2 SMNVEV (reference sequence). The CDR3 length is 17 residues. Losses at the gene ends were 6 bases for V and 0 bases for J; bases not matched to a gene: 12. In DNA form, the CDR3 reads TGTGCCAGCAGCCAACTTAGACTAGCACCCAGCACAGATACGCAGTATTTT. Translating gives CASSQLRLAPSTDTQYF.

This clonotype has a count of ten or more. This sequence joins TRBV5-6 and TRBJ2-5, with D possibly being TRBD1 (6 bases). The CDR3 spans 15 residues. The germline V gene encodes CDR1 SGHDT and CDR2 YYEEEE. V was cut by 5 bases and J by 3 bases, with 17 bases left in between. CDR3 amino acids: CASRPPGAGKETQYF. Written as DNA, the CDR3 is TGTGCCAGCAGGCCCCCAGGGGCGGGTAAAGAGACCCAGTACTTC.

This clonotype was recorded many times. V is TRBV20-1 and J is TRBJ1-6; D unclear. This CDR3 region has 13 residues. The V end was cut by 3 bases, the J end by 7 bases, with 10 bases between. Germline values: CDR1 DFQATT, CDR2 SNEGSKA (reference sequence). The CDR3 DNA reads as TGCAGTGCTAGGAGGAGTGAAAATTCACCCCTCCACTTT. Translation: CSARRSENSPLHF.

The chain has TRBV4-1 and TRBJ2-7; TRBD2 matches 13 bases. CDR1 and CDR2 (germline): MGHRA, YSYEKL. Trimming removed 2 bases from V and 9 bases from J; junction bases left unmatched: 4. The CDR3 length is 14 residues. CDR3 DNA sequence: TGCGCCAGCAGCCAAACTAGCGGGGGGGCAGCGCAGTACTTC. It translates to CASSQTSGGAAQYF.

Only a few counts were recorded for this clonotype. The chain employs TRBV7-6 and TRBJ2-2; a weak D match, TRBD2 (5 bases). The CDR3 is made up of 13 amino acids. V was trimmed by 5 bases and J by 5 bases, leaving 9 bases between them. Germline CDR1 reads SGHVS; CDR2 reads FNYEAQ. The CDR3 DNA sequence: TGTGCCAGCAGCATCCGGGAAACCGGGGAGCTGTTTTTT. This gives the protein CASSIRETGELFF.

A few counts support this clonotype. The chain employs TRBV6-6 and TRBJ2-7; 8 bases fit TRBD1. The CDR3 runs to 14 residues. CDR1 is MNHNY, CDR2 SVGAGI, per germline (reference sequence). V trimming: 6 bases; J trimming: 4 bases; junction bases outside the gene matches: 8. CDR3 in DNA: TGTGCCAGCAGAACCGGGACAGGTTTTTACGAGCAGTACTTC. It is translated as CASRTGTGFYEQYF.

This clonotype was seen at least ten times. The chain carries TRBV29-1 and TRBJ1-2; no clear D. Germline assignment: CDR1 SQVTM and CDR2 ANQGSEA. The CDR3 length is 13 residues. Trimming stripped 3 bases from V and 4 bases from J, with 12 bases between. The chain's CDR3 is CSVDDDQFYGYTF. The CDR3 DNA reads TGCAGCGTTGACGATGACCAGTTCTATGGCTACACCTTC.

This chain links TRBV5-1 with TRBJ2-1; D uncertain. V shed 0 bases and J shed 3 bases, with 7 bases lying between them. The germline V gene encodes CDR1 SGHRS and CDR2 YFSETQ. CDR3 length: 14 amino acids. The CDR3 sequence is CASSLAGNYNEQFF. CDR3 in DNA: TGCGCCAGCAGCTTGGCCGGAAACTACAATGAGCAGTTCTTC.

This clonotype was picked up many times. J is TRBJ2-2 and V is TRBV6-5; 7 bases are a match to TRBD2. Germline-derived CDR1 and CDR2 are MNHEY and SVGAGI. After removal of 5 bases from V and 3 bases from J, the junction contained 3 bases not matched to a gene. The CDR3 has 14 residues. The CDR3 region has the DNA TGTGCCAGCAGTAGGGAGGGTTACACCGGGGAGCTGTTTTTT. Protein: CASSREGYTGELFF.

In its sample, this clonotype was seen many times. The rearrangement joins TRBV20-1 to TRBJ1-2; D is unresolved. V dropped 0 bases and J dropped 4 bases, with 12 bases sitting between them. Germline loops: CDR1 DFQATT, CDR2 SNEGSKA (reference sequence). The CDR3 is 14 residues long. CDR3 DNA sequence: TGCAGTGCTAGAGAGTCCAGATATTTCTATGGCTACACCTTC. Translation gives CSARESRYFYGYTF.

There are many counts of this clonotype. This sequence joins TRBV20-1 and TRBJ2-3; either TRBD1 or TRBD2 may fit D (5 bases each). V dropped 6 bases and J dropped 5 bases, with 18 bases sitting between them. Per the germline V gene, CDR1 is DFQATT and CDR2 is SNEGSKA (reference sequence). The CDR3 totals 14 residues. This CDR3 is CSAPGDESIDTQYF. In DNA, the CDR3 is TGCAGTGCGCCCGGGGACGAGTCGATAGATACGCAGTATTTT.

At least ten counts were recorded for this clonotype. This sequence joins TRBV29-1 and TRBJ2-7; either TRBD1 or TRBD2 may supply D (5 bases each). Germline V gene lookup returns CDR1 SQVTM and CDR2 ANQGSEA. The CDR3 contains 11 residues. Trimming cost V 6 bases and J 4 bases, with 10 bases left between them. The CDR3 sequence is CSVQRGYEQYF. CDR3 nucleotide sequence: TGCAGCGTCCAGAGGGGTTACGAGCAGTACTTC.

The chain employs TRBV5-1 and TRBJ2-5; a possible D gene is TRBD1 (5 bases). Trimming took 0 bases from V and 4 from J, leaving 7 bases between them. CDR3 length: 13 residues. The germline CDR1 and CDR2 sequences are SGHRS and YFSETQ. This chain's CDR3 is CASSLVDRETQYF. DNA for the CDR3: TGCGCCAGCAGCTTGGTTGACAGAGAGACCCAGTACTTC.

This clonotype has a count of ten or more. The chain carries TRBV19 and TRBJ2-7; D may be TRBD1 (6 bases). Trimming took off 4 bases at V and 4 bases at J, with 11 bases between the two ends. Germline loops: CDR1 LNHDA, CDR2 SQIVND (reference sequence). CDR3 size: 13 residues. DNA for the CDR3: TGTGCCAGTAGTAGTGGACAGAGTTACGAGCAGTACTTC. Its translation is CASSSGQSYEQYF. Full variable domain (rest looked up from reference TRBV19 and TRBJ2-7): DGGITQSPKYLFRKEGQNVTLSCEQNLNHDAMYWYRQDPGQGLRLIYYSQIVNDFQKGDIAEGYSVSREKKESFPLTVTSAQKNPTAFYLCASSSGQSYEQYFGPGTRLTVT.

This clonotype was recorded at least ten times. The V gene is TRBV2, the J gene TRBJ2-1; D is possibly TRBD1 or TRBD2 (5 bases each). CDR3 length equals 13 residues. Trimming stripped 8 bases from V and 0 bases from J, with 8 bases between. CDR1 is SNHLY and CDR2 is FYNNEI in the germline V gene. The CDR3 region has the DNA TGTGCCAGCGGGGGTCCCTCCTACAATGAGCAGTTCTTC. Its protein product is CASGGPSYNEQFF. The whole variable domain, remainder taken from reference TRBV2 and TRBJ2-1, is EPEVTQTPSHQVTQMGQEVILRCVPISNHLYFYWYRQILGQKVEFLVSFYNNEISEKSEIFDDQFSVERPDGSNFTLKIRSTKLEDSAMYFCASGGPSYNEQFFGPGTRLTVL.

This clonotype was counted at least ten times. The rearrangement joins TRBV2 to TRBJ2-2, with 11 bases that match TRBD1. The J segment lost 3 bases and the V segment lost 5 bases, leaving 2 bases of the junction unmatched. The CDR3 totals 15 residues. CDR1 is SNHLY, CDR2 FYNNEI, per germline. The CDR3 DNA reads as TGTGCCAGCAGTACGGGACAGGGGGACACCGGGGAGCTGTTTTTT. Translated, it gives CASSTGQGDTGELFF.

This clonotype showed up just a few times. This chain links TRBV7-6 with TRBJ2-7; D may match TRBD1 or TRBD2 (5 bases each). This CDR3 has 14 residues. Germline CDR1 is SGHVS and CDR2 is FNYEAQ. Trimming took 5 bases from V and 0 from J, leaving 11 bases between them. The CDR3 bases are TGTGCCAGCAGCAGAGGGGCCATCTCCTACGAGCAGTACTTC. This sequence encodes CASSRGAISYEQYF.

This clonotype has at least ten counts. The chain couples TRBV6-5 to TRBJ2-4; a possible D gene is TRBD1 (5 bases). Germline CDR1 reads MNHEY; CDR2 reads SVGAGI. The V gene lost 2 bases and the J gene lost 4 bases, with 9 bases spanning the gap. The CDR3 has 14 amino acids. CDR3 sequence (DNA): TGTGCCAGCAGTTACGCAGGGTCTAAAAACATTCAGTACTTC. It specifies CASSYAGSKNIQYF.

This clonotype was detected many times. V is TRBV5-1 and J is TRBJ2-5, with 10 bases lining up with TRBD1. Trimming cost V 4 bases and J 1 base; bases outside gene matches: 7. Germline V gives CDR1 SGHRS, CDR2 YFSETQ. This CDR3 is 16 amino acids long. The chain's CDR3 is CASSVGTGALQETQYF. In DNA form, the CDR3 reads TGCGCCAGCAGCGTTGGGACAGGGGCCCTCCAAGAGACCCAGTACTTC.

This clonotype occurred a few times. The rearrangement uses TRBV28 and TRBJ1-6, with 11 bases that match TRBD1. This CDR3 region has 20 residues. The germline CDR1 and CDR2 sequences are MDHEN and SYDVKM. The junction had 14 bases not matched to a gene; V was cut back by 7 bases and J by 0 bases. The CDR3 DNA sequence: TGTGCCAGCACAATATCCGGGACAGGGGGTAGAAGCTCCTATAATTCACCCCTCCACTTT. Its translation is CASTISGTGGRSSYNSPLHF.

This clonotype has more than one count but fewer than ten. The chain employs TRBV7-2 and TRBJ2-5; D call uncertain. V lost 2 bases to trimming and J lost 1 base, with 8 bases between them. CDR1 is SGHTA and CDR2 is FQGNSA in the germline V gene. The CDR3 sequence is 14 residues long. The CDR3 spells CASSLFGSQETQYF. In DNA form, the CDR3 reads TGTGCCAGCAGCTTATTTGGCAGCCAAGAGACCCAGTACTTC.

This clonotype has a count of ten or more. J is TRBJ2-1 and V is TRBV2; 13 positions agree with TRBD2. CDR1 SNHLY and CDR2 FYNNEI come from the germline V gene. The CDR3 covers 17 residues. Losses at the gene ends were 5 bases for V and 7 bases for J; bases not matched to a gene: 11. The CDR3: CASSPRLAGGRFNEQFF. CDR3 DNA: TGTGCCAGCAGTCCAAGACTAGCGGGGGGCCGTTTTAATGAGCAGTTCTTC.

CDR3 coding DNA: TGTGCCAGCAGCTCACGGGACAGCCGAGGAGGGGAGCTGTTTTTT. Residues: CASSSRDSRGGELFF. The rearrangement joins TRBV5-4 to TRBJ2-2; 7 bases are a match to TRBD1. With V trimmed by 3 bases and J by 8 bases, 10 bases remained unmatched. From germline, CDR1 is SGHNT and CDR2 YYREEE (reference sequence). The CDR3 covers 15 residues.

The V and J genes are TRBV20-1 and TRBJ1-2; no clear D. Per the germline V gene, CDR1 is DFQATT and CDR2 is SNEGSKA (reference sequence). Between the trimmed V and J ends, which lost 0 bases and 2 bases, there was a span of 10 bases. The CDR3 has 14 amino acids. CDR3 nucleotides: TGCAGTGCTAGAGATACGGGAGTCAACTATGGCTACACCTTC. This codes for CSARDTGVNYGYTF.

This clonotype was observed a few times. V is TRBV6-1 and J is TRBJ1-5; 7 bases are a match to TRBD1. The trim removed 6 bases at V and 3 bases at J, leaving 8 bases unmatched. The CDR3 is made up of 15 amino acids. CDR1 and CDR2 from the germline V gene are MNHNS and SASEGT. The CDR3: CASRDRSGDNQPQHF. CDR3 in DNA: TGTGCCAGCAGGGACAGGTCCGGGGACAATCAGCCCCAGCATTTT.

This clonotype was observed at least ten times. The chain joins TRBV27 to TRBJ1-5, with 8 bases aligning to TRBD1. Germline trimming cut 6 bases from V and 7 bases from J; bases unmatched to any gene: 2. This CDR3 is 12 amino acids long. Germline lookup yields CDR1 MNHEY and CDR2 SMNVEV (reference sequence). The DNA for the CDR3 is TGTGCCAGCAGAGACAGGGGCCAGCCCCAGCATTTT. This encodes CASRDRGQPQHF.